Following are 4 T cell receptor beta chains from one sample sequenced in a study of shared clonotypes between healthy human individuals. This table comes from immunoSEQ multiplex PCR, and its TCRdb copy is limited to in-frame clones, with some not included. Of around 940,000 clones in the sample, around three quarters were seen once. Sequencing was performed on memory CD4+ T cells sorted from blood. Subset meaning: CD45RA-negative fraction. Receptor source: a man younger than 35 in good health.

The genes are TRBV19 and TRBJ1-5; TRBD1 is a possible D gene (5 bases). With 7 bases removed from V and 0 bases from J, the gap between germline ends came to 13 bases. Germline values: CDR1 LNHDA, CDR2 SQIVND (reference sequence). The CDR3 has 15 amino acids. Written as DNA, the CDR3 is TGTGCCAGTACCCCGACAGACTCTAGCAATCAGCCCCAGCATTTT. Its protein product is CASTPTDSSNQPQHF.

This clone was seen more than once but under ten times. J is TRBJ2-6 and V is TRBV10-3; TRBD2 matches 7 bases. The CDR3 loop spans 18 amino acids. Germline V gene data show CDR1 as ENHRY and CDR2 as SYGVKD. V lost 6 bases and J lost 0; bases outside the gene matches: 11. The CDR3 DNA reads TGTGCCATCAGAAGCACCGAGCGGGGCTCCTCTGGGGCCAACGTCCTGACTTTC. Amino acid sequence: CAIRSTERGSSGANVLTF.

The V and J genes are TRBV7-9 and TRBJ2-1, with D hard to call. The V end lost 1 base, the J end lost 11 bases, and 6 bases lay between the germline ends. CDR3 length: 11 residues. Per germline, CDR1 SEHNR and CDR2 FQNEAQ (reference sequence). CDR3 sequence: CASSLEHQQFF. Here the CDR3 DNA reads TGTGCCAGCAGCTTAGAGCACCAGCAGTTCTTC.

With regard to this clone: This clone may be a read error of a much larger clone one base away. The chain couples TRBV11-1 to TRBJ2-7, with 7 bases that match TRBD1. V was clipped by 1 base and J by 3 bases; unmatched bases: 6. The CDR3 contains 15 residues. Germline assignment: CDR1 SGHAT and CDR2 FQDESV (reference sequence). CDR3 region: CASSLGGQPYYEQYF. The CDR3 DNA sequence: TGTGCCAGCAGCTTAGGGGGACAGCCCTACTACGAGCAGTACTTC. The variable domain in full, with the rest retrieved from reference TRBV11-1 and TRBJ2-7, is EAEVAQSPRYKITEKSQAVAFWCDPISGHATLYWYRQILGQGPELLVQFQDESVVDDSQLPKDRFSAERLKGVDSTLKIQPAELGDSAMYLCASSLGGQPYYEQYFGPGTRLTVT.